This T cell receptor (beta chain) was profiled in a study of OX40 agonist ivuxolimab in advanced cancers. Across the whole study: Ivuxolimab, which is an agonistic anti-OX40 (CD134) antibody, was administered to the patients. Patients in the trial were receiving intravenous ivuxolimab every 2 weeks, at doses of 0.01 to 10 mg/kg.

Germline values: CDR1 SGHKS, CDR2 YYEKEE (reference sequence). Deletions cut 3 bases from V and 8 bases from J, with 17 bases between. The CDR3 is made up of 14 amino acids. Regarding this clone: The antigen remains undetermined.

General study points: Some nonresponders additionally presented with little normalized T-cell clonal expansion.

Generated by immunoSEQ multiplex PCR, the TCRdb table keeps only in-frame clones and is missing some. The data hold 37,000 or so clones, with about 88% observed a single time. The receptor was derived from an adult with an advanced solid tumor such as melanoma, head and neck, liver or kidney cancer. This material consisted of CD4+ or CD8+ T cells sorted from blood, taken in a trial of the OX40 agonist ivuxolimab. The rearrangement joins TRBV5-5 to TRBJ1-2; maybe TRBD1 (6 bases). As DNA, the CDR3 is TGTGCCAGCAGCTCCTCTACAGGGCGCGGGGGCTACACCTTC. Its protein is CASSSSTGRGGYTF.